This T cell receptor (beta chain) stems from a study of T cell responses to AZD1222 COVID-19 vaccine. Second doses were pooled across both intervals (about 4 or about 12 weeks). The study, taken as a whole, reports: Samples come after the peak T cell response, not at day 14. Clonal diversity was possibly underestimated; the donors were predominantly white British and more often female. Only 5 or 6 people who got AZD1222 tested seropositive at baseline.

TCRdb's copy holds only in-frame clones and misses some; the assay was immunoSEQ multiplex PCR. The sample yields over 110,000 clones, roughly nine tenths seen once. A remark on this clone: Its cognate antigen is unknown. Other DNA variants within this sample encode the same CDR3.

Sample: peripheral blood, taken 28 days after the second AZD1222 dose. This TCR was sampled from an adult who received the AZD1222 COVID-19 vaccine.

The CDR3 DNA reads as TGTGCCAGCAGTGAAAGAGGGGGCACAGATACGCAGTATTTT. It encodes CASSERGGTDTQYF. V and J are TRBV6-4 and TRBJ2-3; TRBD1 or TRBD2 may be the D gene (5 bases each). The germline CDR1 and CDR2 sequences are MRHNA and SNTAGT. This CDR3 contains 14 residues. Trimming cost V 3 bases and J 1 base, with 8 bases left between them.